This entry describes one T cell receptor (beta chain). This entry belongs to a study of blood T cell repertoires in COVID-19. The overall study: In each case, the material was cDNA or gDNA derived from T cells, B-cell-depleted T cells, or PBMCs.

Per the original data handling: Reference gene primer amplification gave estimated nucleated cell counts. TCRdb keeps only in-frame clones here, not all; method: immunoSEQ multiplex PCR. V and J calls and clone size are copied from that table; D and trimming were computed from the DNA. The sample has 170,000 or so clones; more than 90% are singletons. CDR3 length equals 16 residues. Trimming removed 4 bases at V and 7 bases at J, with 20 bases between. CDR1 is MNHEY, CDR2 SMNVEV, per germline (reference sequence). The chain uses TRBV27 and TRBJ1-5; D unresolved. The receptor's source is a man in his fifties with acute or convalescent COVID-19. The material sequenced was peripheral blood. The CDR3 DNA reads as TGTGCCAGCAGTTCGCGGTGGGTTCGAGACGGGCAGCCCCAGCATTTT. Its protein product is CASSSRWVRDGQPQHF.